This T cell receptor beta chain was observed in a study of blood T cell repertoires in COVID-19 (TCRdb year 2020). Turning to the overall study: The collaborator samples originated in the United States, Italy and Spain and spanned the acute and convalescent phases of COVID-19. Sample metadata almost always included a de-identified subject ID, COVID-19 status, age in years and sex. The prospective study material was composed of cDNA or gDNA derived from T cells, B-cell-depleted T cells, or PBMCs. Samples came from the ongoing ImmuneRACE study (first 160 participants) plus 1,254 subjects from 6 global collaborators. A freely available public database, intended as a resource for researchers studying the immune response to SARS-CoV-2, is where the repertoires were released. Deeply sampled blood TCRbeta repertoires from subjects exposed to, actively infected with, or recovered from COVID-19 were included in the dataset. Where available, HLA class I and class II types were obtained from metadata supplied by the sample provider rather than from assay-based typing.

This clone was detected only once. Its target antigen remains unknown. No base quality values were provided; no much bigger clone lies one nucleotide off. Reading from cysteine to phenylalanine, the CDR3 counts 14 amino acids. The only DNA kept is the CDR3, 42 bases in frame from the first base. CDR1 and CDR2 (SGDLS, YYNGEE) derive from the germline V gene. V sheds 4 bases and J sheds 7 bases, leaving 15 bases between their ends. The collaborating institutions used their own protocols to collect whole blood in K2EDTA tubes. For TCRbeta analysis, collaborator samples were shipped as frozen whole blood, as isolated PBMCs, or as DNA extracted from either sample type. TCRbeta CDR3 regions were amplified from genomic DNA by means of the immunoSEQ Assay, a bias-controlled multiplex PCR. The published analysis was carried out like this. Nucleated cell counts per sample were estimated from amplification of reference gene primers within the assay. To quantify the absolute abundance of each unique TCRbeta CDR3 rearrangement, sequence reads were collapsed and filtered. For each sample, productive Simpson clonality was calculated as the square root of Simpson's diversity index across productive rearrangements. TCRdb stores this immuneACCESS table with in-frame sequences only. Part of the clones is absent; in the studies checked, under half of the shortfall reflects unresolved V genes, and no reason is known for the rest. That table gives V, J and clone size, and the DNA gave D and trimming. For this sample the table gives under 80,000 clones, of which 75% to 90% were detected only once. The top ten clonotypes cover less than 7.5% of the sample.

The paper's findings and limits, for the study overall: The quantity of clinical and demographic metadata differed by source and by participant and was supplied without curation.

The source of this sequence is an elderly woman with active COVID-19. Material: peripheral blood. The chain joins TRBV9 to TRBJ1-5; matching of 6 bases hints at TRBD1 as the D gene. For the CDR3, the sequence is CASSPGGGVQPQHF. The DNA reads TGTGCCAGCAGCCCTGGGGGGGGCGTACAGCCCCAGCATTTT.